These 13 T cell receptor beta chains came from one sample sequenced in a study of technical replicates of blood from a few donors. Clones were read by immunoSEQ multiplex PCR, and TCRdb kept only the in-frame ones, dropping some. This sample yields 75,000 to 100,000 clones, of which 85% to 95% are seen a single time; 0.33% belongs to the top ten. The material sequenced was T cells isolated from PBMCs. These receptors were taken from a human donor in good health.

This clone has a handful of counts. The CDR3 loop reads CASSLYYSNQPQHF. The CDR3 coding sequence is TGTGCCAGCAGCTTGTATTATAGCAATCAGCCCCAGCATTTT. The chain couples TRBV5-8 to TRBJ1-5, with D unresolved. Deletions cut 1 base from V and 0 bases from J, with 5 bases between. The CDR3 spans 14 residues. Germline loops: CDR1 SGHTS, CDR2 YDEGEE.

This clone was observed a single time. The chain employs TRBV6-1 and TRBJ2-7; D is ambiguous. The V end was cut by 4 bases, the J end by 2 bases, with 9 bases between. This CDR3 is built from 13 residues. Germline V gives CDR1 MNHNS, CDR2 SASEGT. CDR3 amino acids: CASSVSRTYEQYF. As DNA, the CDR3 is TGTGCCAGCAGTGTTTCGCGAACCTACGAGCAGTACTTC.

The chain has TRBV19 and TRBJ2-1; 10 bases map to TRBD2. V was clipped by 3 bases and J by 1 base; unmatched bases: 6. The CDR3 loop spans 17 amino acids. Germline lookup yields CDR1 LNHDA and CDR2 SQIVND (reference sequence). The CDR3 loop is CASSMLASGSSYNEQFF. CDR3 nucleotide sequence: TGTGCCAGTAGTATGTTGGCTAGCGGGAGTTCCTACAATGAGCAGTTCTTC.

V and J are TRBV19 and TRBJ2-2, with 13 bases fitting TRBD2. Germline assignment: CDR1 LNHDA and CDR2 SQIVND (reference sequence). There are 16 residues in the CDR3. Trimming cost V 5 bases and J 5 bases; bases outside gene matches: 5. CDR3 residues: CASSSTSGRGTGELFF. As DNA, the CDR3 is TGTGCCAGTAGTTCCACTAGCGGGAGGGGAACCGGGGAGCTGTTTTTT.

In its sample, this clone was seen once. The chain links TRBV19 to TRBJ1-1; no clear D. From germline, CDR1 is LNHDA and CDR2 SQIVND (reference sequence). The CDR3 is made up of 14 amino acids. The V gene lost 3 bases and the J gene lost 4 bases, with 12 bases spanning the gap. CDR3 in amino acids: CASSIPGYSTEAFF. CDR3 DNA: TGTGCCAGTAGTATCCCGGGGTATAGCACTGAAGCTTTCTTT. The full variable domain, with the rest looked up from reference TRBV19 and TRBJ1-1, is DGGITQSPKYLFRKEGQNVTLSCEQNLNHDAMYWYRQDPGQGLRLIYYSQIVNDFQKGDIAEGYSVSREKKESFPLTVTSAQKNPTAFYLCASSIPGYSTEAFFGQGTRLTVV.

V gene TRBV29-1 combines with J gene TRBJ2-7; D perhaps matches TRBD2 (6 bases). This CDR3 spans 13 amino acids. The germline V and J ends were trimmed by 4 bases and 0 bases, with 10 bases remaining between them. CDR1 is SQVTM and CDR2 is ANQGSEA in the germline V gene. CDR3 region: CSVGASVSYEQYF. The CDR3 region has the DNA TGCAGCGTTGGGGCTAGCGTCTCCTACGAGCAGTACTTC.

This clone was seen a single time. This rearrangement joins TRBV1 to TRBJ2-1; TRBD2 is the table's D call, not checked against the DNA. TRBV1 is marked as a pseudogene. This CDR3 comprises 17 residues. The CDR3 here is CTSSRNDFLAGAEEQFF. The CDR3 bases are TGCACCAGCAGTCGGAACGACTTTCTAGCGGGAGCTGAAGAGCAGTTCTTC.

The chain uses TRBV27 and TRBJ2-7; a possible D gene is TRBD2 (6 bases). The CDR3 runs 13 residues. Germline-derived CDR1 and CDR2 are MNHEY and SMNVEV (reference sequence). The germline V and J ends were trimmed by 8 bases and 5 bases, with 16 bases remaining between them. The CDR3 coding sequence is TGTGCCAGCGCTGGTTGGAGGGTCGACGAGCAGTACTTC. The encoded protein is CASAGWRVDEQYF.

The chain is built from TRBV5-1 and TRBJ2-3, with D possibly matching TRBD1 (6 bases). V shed 0 bases and J shed 3 bases, with 8 bases lying between them. Germline assignment: CDR1 SGHRS and CDR2 YFSETQ. The CDR3 sequence is 14 residues long. The CDR3 nucleotides read TGCGCCAGCAGCTTGGGGGGGCTTACAGATACGCAGTATTTT. It encodes CASSLGGLTDTQYF.

This clone occurred once. The rearrangement uses TRBV6-5 and TRBJ2-1; D not certain. Germline CDR1 reads MNHEY; CDR2 reads SVGAGI. The V and J ends lost 0 bases and 9 bases respectively, with 3 bases between them. This CDR3 is built from 11 residues. The CDR3 region is CASSYSSEQFF. The CDR3 DNA follows: TGTGCCAGCAGTTACTCCAGTGAGCAGTTCTTC.

The gene calls are TRBV20-1 and TRBJ2-3; D not resolved. The CDR3 length is 10 residues. Looked up from germline, CDR1 is DFQATT and CDR2 is SNEGSKA (reference sequence). Trimming left V 5 bases short and J 6 bases short, with 6 bases between. CDR3 region: CSALTDTQYF. CDR3 bases: TGCAGTGCTTTAACTGATACGCAGTATTTT.

This sequence joins TRBV7-2 and TRBJ2-1; D uncertain. Germline V gene data show CDR1 as SGHTA and CDR2 as FQGNSA. This CDR3 spans 15 amino acids. V gave up 5 bases and J gave up 5 bases, with 16 bases separating them. CDR3 nucleotides: TGTGCCAGCAGCCCGGAGTCCCGCTGGAACAATGAGCAGTTCTTC. Protein product: CASSPESRWNNEQFF.

The chain carries TRBV7-3 and TRBJ2-1; TRBD2 matches at 10 bases. Trimming removed 4 bases from V and 4 bases from J; junction bases left unmatched: 4. The CDR3 has 15 amino acids. Germline loops: CDR1 SGHTA, CDR2 FQGTGA. The CDR3 coding sequence is TGTGCCAGCAGCTCTCCTAGCGGGAGTTACAATGAGCAGTTCTTC. Residues: CASSSPSGSYNEQFF.